What follows is one TCR beta chain and its context. Source study methods: Amplification with reference gene primers provided the estimates of nucleated cell counts. The assay was immunoSEQ multiplex PCR, and TCRdb's table has in-frame clones only and misses some. V and J calls and clone size are as listed in that table; D and trimming were resolved from the DNA. The profile shows around 59,000 clones, around 86% of them singletons. V lost 0 bases and J 4 bases, leaving 24 bases between the germline ends. Germline V CDR1 and CDR2: LGHDT, YNNKEL (reference sequence). CDR3 length: 19 amino acids. The data originate from a study of blood T cell repertoires in COVID-19. Study overall: COVID-19 samples from acute and convalescent phases originated in the United States, Italy and Spain. T cells, B-cell-depleted T cells, or PBMCs supplied cDNA or gDNA.

The chain links TRBV3-1 (or the pseudogene TRBV3-2) to TRBJ1-2, with D tentatively TRBD1 (5 bases). This clonotype originated in an elderly woman with active or convalescent COVID-19. Sequencing used peripheral blood. The CDR3 here is CASSQDRGRVGVARYGYTF. In nucleotides, the CDR3 is TGTGCCAGCAGCCAAGATCGTGGCAGGGTTGGGGTAGCTCGCTATGGCTACACCTTC.